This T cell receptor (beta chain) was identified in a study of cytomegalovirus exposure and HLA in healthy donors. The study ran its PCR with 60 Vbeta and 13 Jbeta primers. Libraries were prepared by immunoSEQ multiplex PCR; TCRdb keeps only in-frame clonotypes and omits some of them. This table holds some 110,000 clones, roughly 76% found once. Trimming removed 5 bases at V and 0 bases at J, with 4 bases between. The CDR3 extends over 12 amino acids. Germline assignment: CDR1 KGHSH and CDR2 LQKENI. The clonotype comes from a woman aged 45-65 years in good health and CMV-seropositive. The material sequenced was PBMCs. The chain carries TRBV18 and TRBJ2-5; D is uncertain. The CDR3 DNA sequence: TGTGCCAGCTCAACTTACCAAGAGACCCAGTACTTC. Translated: CASSTYQETQYF.